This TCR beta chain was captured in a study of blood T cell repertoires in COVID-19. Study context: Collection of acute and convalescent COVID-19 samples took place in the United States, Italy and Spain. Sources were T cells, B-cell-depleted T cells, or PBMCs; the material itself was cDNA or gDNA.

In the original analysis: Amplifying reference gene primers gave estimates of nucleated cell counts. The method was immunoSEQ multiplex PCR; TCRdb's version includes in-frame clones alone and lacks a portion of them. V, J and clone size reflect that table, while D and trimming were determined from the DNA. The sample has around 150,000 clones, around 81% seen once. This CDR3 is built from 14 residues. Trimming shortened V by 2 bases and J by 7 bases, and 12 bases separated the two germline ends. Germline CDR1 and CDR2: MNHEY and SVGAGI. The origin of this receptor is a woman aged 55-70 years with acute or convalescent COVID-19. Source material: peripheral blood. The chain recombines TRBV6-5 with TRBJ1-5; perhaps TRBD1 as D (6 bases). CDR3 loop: CASSYDGTNQPQHF. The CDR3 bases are TGTGCCAGCAGTTACGACGGGACAAACCAGCCCCAGCATTTT.